This T cell receptor beta chain is from a study of vaccination and CD4 T cells after COVID-19. Study context: Post-COVID specimens were obtained a median about 100 days after diagnosis (range 35 to 161).

Cultured CD4+ T-cell DNA underwent Oncomine TCR Beta short-read sequencing. MiXCR, applied by TCRdb to the PCR reads, yields one record per CDR3 protein. The table shows about 15,000 distinct CDR3 sequences, with roughly three fifths occurring only once. Study results and caveats: The study found median SARS-CoV-2-reactive clonotypes rising from 21 to 38, not significantly. Vaccine-specific clones in convalescent patients were spike mono-reactive in 304 of 307 cases.

The CDR3 contains 15 residues. V was pared by 7 bases and J by 0 bases, with 5 bases of the junction left unmatched. CDR1 and CDR2 from the germline V gene are SNHLY and FYNNEI. Notes on this clonotype: Its matching antigen is unknown.

Indicated treatment: roughly 10-day PBMC culture with coronavirus spike peptide pools or control peptides (ViraFEST assay). PBMC cultures, at about 1.8 million cells per well, received about 9.9 IU/ml IL-2 and about 9.3 ug/ml peptide pools. This clonotype was obtained from a human donor who had recovered from COVID-19. The specimen was CD4+ T cells from blood, cultured in vitro. The rearrangement uses TRBV2 and TRBJ2-2; 7 nucleotides agree with TRBD1. CDR3: CASMRDSANTGELFF. The CDR3 DNA follows: TGTGCCAGCATGAGGGACAGCGCGAACACCGGGGAGCTGTTTTTT.